A single sample gave rise to the 2 T cell receptor beta chains below, sequenced in a study of T cell repertoires in cytomegalovirus infection (dated by TCRdb to 2018 to 2020). No antigens are known for them. Reads for this sample came from an Illumina HiSeq 1500. TCRdb took the public reads, trimmed them with fastp at Q25, ran MiXCR for clone calling and kept in-frame beta chains. Entries that share a CDR3 protein sequence are merged under the most common genes and DNA. For this sample the table gives over 120,000 distinct CDR3 sequences, of which over 25% were detected only once. The leading ten clones occupy roughly half of the sample. Per the publication, the treatment or condition label means: in vitro stimulation with specific CMV peptide epitopes to enrich CMV-specific T cells. The source material was CD8+ T cells from cultured PBMCs, sampled from culture after CMV antigen stimulation. The receptors here all came from a human donor in good health (CMV status not recorded). Some clones in this sample may be carry-over from other donors' samples.

A few counts support this clonotype. J is TRBJ2-7 and V is TRBV9; maybe TRBD2 (6 bases). Trimming removed 0 bases at V and 2 bases at J, with 12 bases between. The germline gives CDR1 SGDLS, CDR2 YYNGEE. This CDR3 comprises 15 residues. CDR3 bases: TGTGCCAGCAGCGTAGAAGGACTACCTCCCTACGAGCAGTACTTC. Residues: CASSVEGLPPYEQYF.

The chain joins TRBV27 to TRBJ1-2, with D possibly being TRBD1 (5 bases). This CDR3 has 15 residues. In germline, CDR1 is MNHEY, CDR2 SMNVEV (reference sequence). With 5 bases removed from V and 4 bases from J, the gap between germline ends came to 17 bases. DNA of the CDR3: TGTGCCAGCAGTCCCCGGGGAGGGGTCTTCTATGGCTACACCTTC. Its translation is CASSPRGGVFYGYTF.